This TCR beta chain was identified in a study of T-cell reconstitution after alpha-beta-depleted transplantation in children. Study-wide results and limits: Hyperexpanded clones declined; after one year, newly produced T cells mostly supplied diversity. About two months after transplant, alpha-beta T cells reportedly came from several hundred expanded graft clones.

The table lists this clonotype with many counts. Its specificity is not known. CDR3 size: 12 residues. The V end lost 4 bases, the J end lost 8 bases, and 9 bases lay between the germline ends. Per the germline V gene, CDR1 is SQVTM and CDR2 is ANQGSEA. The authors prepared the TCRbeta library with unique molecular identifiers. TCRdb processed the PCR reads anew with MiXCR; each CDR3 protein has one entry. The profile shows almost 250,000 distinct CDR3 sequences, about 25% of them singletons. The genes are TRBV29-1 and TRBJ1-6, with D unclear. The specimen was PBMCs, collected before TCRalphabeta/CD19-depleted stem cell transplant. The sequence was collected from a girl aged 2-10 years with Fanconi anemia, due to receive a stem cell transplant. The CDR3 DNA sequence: TGCAGCGTTGGGGAATGGGATTCACCCCTCCACTTT. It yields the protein CSVGEWDSPLHF.